This is a list of T cell receptor beta chains from one sample in a study of Graves' ophthalmopathy and Graves' hyperthyroidism. TCRdb re-called the multiplex PCR reads with MiXCR, one entry per CDR3 protein. Altogether over a million distinct CDR3 sequences are present, around a third being singletons, with the ten largest covering 11%. Material for sequencing was peripheral blood or thyroid tissue (not recorded which). The receptors were sampled from an adult man with Graves' hyperthyroidism. Each CDR3 is given with its conserved first and last residue. Fields, in order: clone size, J gene, D gene, V gene, CDR3 protein, CDR3 DNA. A D gene is named only where the DNA matches it firmly. Part of the rows lack a size; the others show once, few, many or a class for expanded clones.

few | TRBJ1-3 | - | TRBV4-1 | CASSQTQGRASGNTIYF | TGCGCCAGCAGCCAAACCCAGGGCAGGGCCTCTGGAAACACCATATATTTT
few | TRBJ1-2 | - | TRBV28 | CASSPPVAGRGYTF | TGTGCCAGCAGCCCGCCCGTTGCGGGCCGGGGCTACACCTTC
- | TRBJ1-1 | - | TRBV3-1 | CASSRGLREAFF | TGTGCCAGCAGCCGGGGACTGAGAGAAGCTTTCTTT
- | TRBJ1-6 | TRBD1 | TRBV7-8 | CASSSPPGQNSPLHF | TGTGCCAGCAGCTCACCGCCGGGACAGAATTCACCCCTCCACTTT
- | TRBJ2-7 | - | TRBV25-1 | CTSRDVADDEQYF | TGTACCAGCAGAGACGTAGCGGACGACGAGCAGTACTTC
- | TRBJ1-2 | TRBD1 | TRBV10-2 | CASSEPDRVGRGYTF | TGCGCCAGCAGTGAGCCGGACAGGGTGGGCCGCGGCTACACCTTC
- | TRBJ1-3 | - | TRBV29-1 | CSVVAGGDTIYF | TGCAGCGTTGTTGCCGGGGGGGACACCATATATTTT
- | TRBJ1-5 | - | TRBV19 | CASTPQAVSQPQHF | TGTGCCAGTACCCCACAGGCGGTGAGTCAGCCCCAGCATTTT
few | TRBJ2-5 | - | TRBV2 | CASSLDGLEYF | TGTGCCAGCAGCCTGGACGGACTGGAGTACTTC
many | TRBJ2-7 | - | TRBV9 | CASSPRVAAYEQYF | TGTGCCAGCAGCCCGCGGGTAGCGGCCTACGAGCAGTACTTC
- | TRBJ2-5 | - | TRBV14 | CASSLKGGNQETQYF | TGTGCCAGCAGCCTAAAAGGAGGTAACCAAGAGACCCAGTACTTC
few | TRBJ1-5 | - | TRBV6-1 | CASSDYRSGQRGNQPQHF | TGTGCCAGCAGTGATTACCGGTCCGGGCAACGGGGCAATCAGCCCCAGCATTTT
few | TRBJ2-7 | - | TRBV7-2 | CASSYTPANEQYF | TGTGCCAGCAGCTATACCCCGGCTAACGAGCAGTACTTC
- | TRBJ1-3 | - | TRBV4-3 | CASSQGSFLGNTIYF | TGCGCCAGCAGCCAAGGGTCCTTTTTGGGAAACACCATATATTTT
- | TRBJ1-1 | - | TRBV12-3/TRBV12-4 | CASSPFGLGYRDRRDTEAFF | TGTGCCAGCAGCCCCTTTGGTTTAGGCTACAGAGATCGGCGGGACACTGAAGCTTTCTTT
once | TRBJ2-7 | - | TRBV15 | CATSSFGGSSYEQYF | TGTGCTACCAGCAGCTTTGGCGGCAGCTCCTACGAGCAGTACTTC
many | TRBJ1-4 | - | TRBV7-6 | CASSLTNEKLFF | TGTGCCAGCAGCTTGACTAATGAAAAACTGTTTTTT
few | TRBJ2-7 | - | TRBV4-3 | CASSQVSGASEQYF | TGCGCCAGCAGCCAAGTCTCAGGGGCGAGCGAGCAGTACTTC
- | TRBJ1-2 | TRBD1 | TRBV20-1 | CSADDREGDYGYTF | TGCAGTGCAGACGACAGGGAGGGCGACTATGGCTACACCTTC
- | TRBJ2-7 | - | TRBV19 | CASSTSPAIYEQYF | TGTGCCAGTAGTACATCACCAGCTATCTACGAGCAGTACTTC
few | TRBJ2-7 | TRBD2 | TRBV7-2 | CASSVRTSGIVYEQYF | TGTGCCAGCAGCGTAAGGACTAGCGGAATAGTGTATGAGCAGTACTTC
many | TRBJ1-1 | - | TRBV7-3 | CASSLSGVNTEAFF | TGTGCCAGCAGCTTATCGGGGGTGAACACTGAAGCTTTCTTT
many | TRBJ2-5 | - | TRBV19 | CASRTADQETQYF | TGTGCCAGTAGAACCGCGGACCAAGAGACCCAGTACTTC
- | TRBJ1-2 | - | TRBV29-1 | CRRGGLDYGYTF | TGCAGGCGCGGGGGCTTGGACTATGGCTACACCTTC
- | TRBJ2-6 | - | TRBV6-5 | CASSYSPNRQLNSGANVLTF | TGTGCCAGCAGTTACTCCCCGAACAGGCAGCTCAACTCTGGGGCCAACGTCCTGACTTTC
- | TRBJ2-7 | - | TRBV6-1 | CASIGTGWFNEQYF | TGTGCCAGCATTGGTACAGGGTGGTTTAACGAGCAGTACTTC
- | TRBJ2-7 | - | TRBV29-1 | CSVGRGTAKTYEQYF | TGCAGCGTTGGACGGGGGACAGCGAAAACCTACGAGCAGTACTTC
few | TRBJ2-7 | - | TRBV2 | CASSDPARGYEQYF | TGTGCCAGCAGTGATCCGGCCAGGGGTTACGAGCAGTACTTC
many | TRBJ2-5 | - | TRBV7-9 | CASSFLPLSGFQETQYF | TGTGCCAGCAGCTTTCTGCCCCTATCCGGGTTCCAAGAGACCCAGTACTTC
few | TRBJ1-2 | - | TRBV11-2 | CASSFRTLTENYGYTF | TGTGCCAGCAGCTTCCGTACCTTGACGGAGAACTATGGCTACACCTTC
- | TRBJ1-3 | - | TRBV15 | CATSREIGTTIYF | TGTGCCACCAGCAGAGAAATAGGGACAACCATATATTTT
- | TRBJ1-3 | - | TRBV7-3 | CASSQPPGNTIYF | TGTGCCAGCAGCCAGCCCCCTGGAAACACCATATATTTT
- | TRBJ1-1 | - | TRBV12-5 | CASGPGLGNTEAFF | TGTGCTAGTGGTCCAGGGCTTGGGAACACTGAAGCTTTCTTT
- | TRBJ1-1 | TRBD1 | TRBV24-1 | CATSETGGRNTEAFF | TGTGCCACCAGTGAGACAGGGGGTAGGAACACTGAAGCTTTCTTT
few | TRBJ1-2 | - | TRBV25-1 | CASRAGGNYGYTF | TGTGCCAGCAGGGCCGGGGGGAACTATGGCTACACCTTC
- | TRBJ2-5 | - | TRBV3-1 | CASSQTRFASETQYF | TGTGCCAGCAGCCAGACTAGATTTGCTAGCGAGACCCAGTACTTC
- | TRBJ1-2 | - | TRBV10-3 | CASRPGQPYGCTF | -
- | TRBJ1-2 | - | TRBV9 | CASSQVLANYGYTF | TGCGCCAGCAGCCAAGTTCTAGCTAACTATGGCTACACCTTC
once | TRBJ1-2 | TRBD1 | TRBV7-9 | CASSSGQSYTF | TGTGCCAGCAGCTCGGGACAGAGCTACACCTTC
many | TRBJ2-5 | - | TRBV20-1 | CSAAPGTALETQYF | TGCAGTGCTGCCCCCGGGACTGCACTAGAGACCCAGTACTTC
- | TRBJ2-7 | - | TRBV13 | CASSARTDKTYEQYF | TGTGCCAGCAGCGCAAGGACAGATAAGACCTACGAGCAGTACTTC